Detailed here is one T cell receptor beta chain. This sample stems from a study of blood T cell repertoires in COVID-19. At the level of the study: Acute and convalescent COVID-19 samples came from the United States, Italy and Spain.

The data were produced by immunoSEQ multiplex PCR, yet TCRdb's version contains in-frame clones alone and is incomplete. The data contain 70,000 to 95,000 clones, roughly 82% of them singletons. This CDR3 comprises 14 residues. Trimming removed 6 bases at V and 4 bases at J, with 12 bases between. Looked up from germline, CDR1 is MGHRA and CDR2 is YSYEKL. This sequence joins TRBV4-1 and TRBJ1-4, with D perhaps matching TRBD1 (6 bases). The clonotype comes from a woman in her sixties or seventies with acute or convalescent COVID-19. The specimen sequenced was peripheral blood. CDR3 sequence reads: CASSQGPYNEKLFF. The CDR3 DNA sequence: TGCGCCAGCAGTCAGGGGCCTTATAATGAAAAACTGTTTTTT.